The present TCR beta chain was sequenced within a study of regulatory T cells in long-lasting Graves disease. Across the study: The antithyroid drugs taken by newly diagnosed Graves' patients had been used for under 3 months.

Time point here: newly diagnosed GD, antithyroid drugs for less than 3 months. PBMC RNA was the source of the TCR library. Study outcomes and limitations: Persistent Graves' patients showed less TCR diversity than newly diagnosed patients showed. The study found persistent patients shared more public clonotypes (2,741) than new patients (966). Persistent disease favored TRBV28, TRBJ1-2 and TRBJ2-5.

CDR3-region Arm-PCR and iRepertoire HTBI primers produced the TCR beta libraries. TCRdb processed the multiplex PCR reads anew with MiXCR; each CDR3 protein has one entry. The profile covers about 320,000 distinct CDR3 sequences, with more than 15% appearing a single time and about 39% taken by the ten largest. This clonotype has only a few counts. The antigen remains undetermined. Germline CDR1 reads SGHNT; CDR2 reads YYREEE (reference sequence). V lost 10 bases to trimming and J lost 2 bases, with 18 bases between them. There are 14 residues in the CDR3. The chain carries TRBV5-4 and TRBJ2-5; TRBD2 is a possible D gene (6 bases). The sequenced sample was peripheral blood mononuclear cells (PBMCs), obtained at new diagnosis, from a patient treated with antithyroid drugs. This clonotype was sampled from a female donor with Graves disease. CDR3 protein: CAVASDLLQETQYF. CDR3 sequence (DNA): TGTGCCGTAGCTAGCGACCTATTACAAGAGACCCAGTACTTC.